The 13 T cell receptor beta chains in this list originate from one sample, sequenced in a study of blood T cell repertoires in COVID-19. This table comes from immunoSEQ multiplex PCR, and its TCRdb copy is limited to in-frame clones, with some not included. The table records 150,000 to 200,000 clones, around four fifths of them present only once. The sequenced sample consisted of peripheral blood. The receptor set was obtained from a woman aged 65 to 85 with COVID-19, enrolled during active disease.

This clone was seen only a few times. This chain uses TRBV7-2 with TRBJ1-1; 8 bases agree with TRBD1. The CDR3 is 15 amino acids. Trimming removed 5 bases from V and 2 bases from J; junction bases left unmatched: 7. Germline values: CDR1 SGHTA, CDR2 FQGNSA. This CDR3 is CASSAPGQVNTEAFF. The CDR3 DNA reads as TGTGCCAGCAGCGCGCCGGGACAGGTCAACACTGAAGCTTTCTTT. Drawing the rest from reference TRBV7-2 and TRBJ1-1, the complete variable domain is GAGVSQSPSNKVTEKGKDVELRCDPISGHTALYWYRQSLGQGLEFLIYFQGNSAPDKSGLPSDRFSAERTGGSVSTLTIQRTQQEDSAVYLCASSAPGQVNTEAFFGQGTRLTVV.

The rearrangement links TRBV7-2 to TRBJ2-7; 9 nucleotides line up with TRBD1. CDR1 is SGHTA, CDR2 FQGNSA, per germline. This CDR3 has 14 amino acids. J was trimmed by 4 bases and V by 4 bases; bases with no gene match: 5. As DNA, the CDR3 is TGTGCCAGCAGCTCGGGGACAGGGTATTACGAGCAGTACTTC. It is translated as CASSSGTGYYEQYF.

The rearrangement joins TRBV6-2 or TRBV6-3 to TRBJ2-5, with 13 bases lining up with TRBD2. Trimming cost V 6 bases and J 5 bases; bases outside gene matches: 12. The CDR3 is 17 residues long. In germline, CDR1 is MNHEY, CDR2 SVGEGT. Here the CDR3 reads CASSLLAGGPNFETQYF. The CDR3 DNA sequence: TGTGCCAGCAGCCTACTAGCGGGAGGGCCAAATTTTGAGACCCAGTACTTC.

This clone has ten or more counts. CDR3 protein: CASSELTGNTEAFF. The CDR3 DNA follows: TGTGCCAGCAGTGAATTGACAGGGAACACTGAAGCTTTCTTT. The chain recombines TRBV6-1 with TRBJ1-1; tentative D call: TRBD1 (6 bases). Germline V lookup: CDR1 MNHNS, CDR2 SASEGT. Trimming took off 2 bases at V and 1 base at J, with 8 bases between the two ends. This CDR3 is built from 14 residues.

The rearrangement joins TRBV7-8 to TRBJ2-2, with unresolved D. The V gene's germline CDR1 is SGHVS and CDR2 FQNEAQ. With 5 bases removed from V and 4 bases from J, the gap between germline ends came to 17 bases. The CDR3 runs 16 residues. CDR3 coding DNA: TGTGCCAGCAGCCCAAGACTCCAAAAGACCACCGGGGAGCTGTTTTTT. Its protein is CASSPRLQKTTGELFF.

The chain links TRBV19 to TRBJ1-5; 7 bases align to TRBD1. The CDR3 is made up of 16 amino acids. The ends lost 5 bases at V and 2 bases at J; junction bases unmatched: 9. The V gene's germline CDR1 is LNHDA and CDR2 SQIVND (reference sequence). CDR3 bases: TGTGCCAGTAGTGACAGGACAGGATTCGGCAATCAGCCCCAGCATTTT. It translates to CASSDRTGFGNQPQHF.

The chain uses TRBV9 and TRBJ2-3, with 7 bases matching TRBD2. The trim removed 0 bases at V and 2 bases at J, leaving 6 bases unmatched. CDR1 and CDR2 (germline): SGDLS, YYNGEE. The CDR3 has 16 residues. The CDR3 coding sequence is TGTGCCAGCAGCGTAGGGGAGGGAGGGCACACAGATACGCAGTATTTT. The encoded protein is CASSVGEGGHTDTQYF.

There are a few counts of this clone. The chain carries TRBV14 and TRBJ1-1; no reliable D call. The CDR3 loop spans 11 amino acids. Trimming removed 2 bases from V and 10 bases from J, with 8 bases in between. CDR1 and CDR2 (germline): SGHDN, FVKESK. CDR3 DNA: TGTGCCAGCAGCCAATATAGTGGAGCTTTCTTT. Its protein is CASSQYSGAFF.

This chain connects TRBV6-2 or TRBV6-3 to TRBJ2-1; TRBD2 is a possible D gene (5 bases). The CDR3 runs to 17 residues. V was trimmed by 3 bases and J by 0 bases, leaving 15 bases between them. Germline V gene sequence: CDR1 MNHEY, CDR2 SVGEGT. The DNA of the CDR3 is TGTGCCAGCAGTTATGGAGGAGCGGTAAGCTCCTACAATGAGCAGTTCTTC. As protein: CASSYGGAVSSYNEQFF.

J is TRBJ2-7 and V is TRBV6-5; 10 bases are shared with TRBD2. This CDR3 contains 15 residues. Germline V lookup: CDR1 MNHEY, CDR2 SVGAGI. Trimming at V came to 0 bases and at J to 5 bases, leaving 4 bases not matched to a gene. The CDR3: CASSYSGAGGNEQYF. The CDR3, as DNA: TGTGCCAGCAGTTACTCGGGAGCGGGAGGGAACGAGCAGTACTTC.

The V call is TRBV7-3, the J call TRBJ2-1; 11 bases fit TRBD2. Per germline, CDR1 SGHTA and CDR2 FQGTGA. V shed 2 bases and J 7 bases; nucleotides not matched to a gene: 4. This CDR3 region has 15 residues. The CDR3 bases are TGTGCCAGCAGCTTACAGACTAGCGGGGTGAATGAGCAGTTCTTC. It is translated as CASSLQTSGVNEQFF. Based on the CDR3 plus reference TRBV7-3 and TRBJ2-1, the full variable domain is GAGVSQTPSNKVTEKGKYVELRCDPISGHTALYWYRQSLGQGPEFLIYFQGTGAADDSGLPNDRFFAVRPEGSVSTLKIQRTERGDSAVYLCASSLQTSGVNEQFFGPGTRLTVL.

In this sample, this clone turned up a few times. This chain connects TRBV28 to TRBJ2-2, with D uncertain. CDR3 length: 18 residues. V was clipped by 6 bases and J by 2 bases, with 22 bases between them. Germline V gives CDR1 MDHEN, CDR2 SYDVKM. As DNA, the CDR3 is TGTGCCAGCAGATGGTCCCCGAGTCGGCCACTAAACACCGGGGAGCTGTTTTTT. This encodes CASRWSPSRPLNTGELFF.

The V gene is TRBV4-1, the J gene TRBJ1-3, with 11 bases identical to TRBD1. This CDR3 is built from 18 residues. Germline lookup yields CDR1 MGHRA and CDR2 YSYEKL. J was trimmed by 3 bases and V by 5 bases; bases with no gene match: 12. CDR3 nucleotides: TGCGCCAGCAGCATCCGGACAGGGGGCGACCTGCGTGGAAACACCATATATTTT. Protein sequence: CASSIRTGGDLRGNTIYF.